This T cell receptor (beta chain) was profiled in a study of regulatory T cells in long-lasting Graves disease. At the level of the study: The study counted Graves' disease as persistent given over 5 years of antithyroid drugs and positive TSH receptor antibodies.

CDR1 MNHEY and CDR2 SMNVEV come from the germline V gene (reference sequence). The CDR3 spans 16 residues. The V end lost 2 bases, the J end lost 3 bases, and 13 bases lay between the germline ends. Findings and limits, study-wide: Only peripheral blood was studied, not thyroid tissue. Under persistent disease, TRBV28, TRBJ1-2 and TRBJ2-5 were used preferentially. Persistent patients shared more public clonotypes (approximately 2,700) than newly diagnosed patients (over 900).

Note on this clonotype: The antigen remains unidentified.

Time point indicated: persistent/refractory GD, antithyroid drugs over 5 years with positive TRAb. PBMC-extracted RNA yielded the TCR library. Building of the TCR beta libraries involved iRepertoire HTBI primers and Arm-PCR of CDR3 regions. TCRdb re-called the multiplex PCR reads with MiXCR, one entry per CDR3 protein. The sample has 400,000 to 500,000 distinct CDR3 sequences, approximately 23% seen once. This TCR came from a female donor with Graves disease. Specimen: peripheral blood mononuclear cells (PBMCs), collected when the disease was refractory, from a patient treated with antithyroid drugs. This sequence joins TRBV27 and TRBJ2-2; the D gene is possibly TRBD2 (6 bases). The CDR3 nucleotides read TGTGCCAGCAGTTTAGTAGCGGCCAGGGACACCGGGGAGCTGTTTTTT. Protein: CASSLVAARDTGELFF.